Listed below are T cell receptor beta chains from one sample, sequenced in a study of cytomegalovirus exposure and HLA in healthy donors. This table comes from immunoSEQ multiplex PCR, and its TCRdb copy is limited to in-frame clones, with some not included. The sample includes some 110,000 clones, 65% to 75% of them seen just once. The sample taken for sequencing was PBMCs. These receptors originate from a woman aged 45-65 years in good health and CMV-seropositive. Both conserved end residues are part of each CDR3. D genes are given only for firm matches. A clone size is listed for some rows: how often the clone was seen (once, few, many), or a class if it is expanded.

j_gene,abundance,v_gene,len,d_gene,CDR3nt,CDR3aa
TRBJ2-5,-,TRBV28,16,-,TGTGCCAGCAGTTCCCTGTCGGCGAGAGGAAGTGAGACCCAGTACTTC,CASSSLSARGSETQYF
TRBJ2-3,-,TRBV9,15,TRBD2,TGTGCCAGCAGCCCGAGCGGGAGGACAACAGATACGCAGTATTTT,CASSPSGRTTDTQYF
TRBJ2-2,-,TRBV7-2,15,TRBD1,TGTGCCAGCAGCTTAGTTACAGGGGTCACCGGGGAGCTGTTTTTT,CASSLVTGVTGELFF
TRBJ2-2,-,TRBV29-1,16,-,TGCACCGTCGAGCGACTGGAGGCCGCGAACACCGGGGAGCTGTTTTTT,CTVERLEAANTGELFF
TRBJ1-5,-,TRBV18,14,TRBD1,TGTGCCAGCTCGAGGGGACAGACCAATCAGCCCCAGCATTTT,CASSRGQTNQPQHF
TRBJ2-1,-,TRBV15,15,TRBD1,TGTGCCACCAGCAGCCAAGACAGGGGGGACAATGAGCAGTTCTTC,CATSSQDRGDNEQFF
TRBJ2-2,-,TRBV6-4,13,-,TGTGCCAGCCTGTCAGCGGACACCGGGGAGCTGTTTTTT,CASLSADTGELFF
TRBJ1-1,-,TRBV29-1,13,-,TGCAGCGTGGTGGGGGGTCTGAACACTGAAGCTTTCTTT,CSVVGGLNTEAFF
TRBJ2-2,-,TRBV19,15,TRBD1,TGTGCCAGTAGTAGCCGGGACAGGGGGTCTGGGGAGCTGTTTTTT,CASSSRDRGSGELFF
TRBJ1-5,-,TRBV7-2,15,TRBD1,TGTGCCAGCAACAAACAGGGGGTGGGCAATCAGCCCCAGCATTTT,CASNKQGVGNQPQHF
TRBJ1-6,once,TRBV5-1,15,TRBD1,TGCGCCAGCAGCTTGGTTCGGGACAGTAATTCACCCCTCCACTTT,CASSLVRDSNSPLHF
TRBJ1-1,-,TRBV7-2,15,TRBD1,TGTGCCAGCAGGCCGGACAGGGGAATGAACACTGAAGCTTTCTTT,CASRPDRGMNTEAFF
TRBJ1-2,once,TRBV4-1,16,-,TGCGCCAGCAGCCAAGGACAGGCGGTCGGCGTTGATGGCTACACCTTC,CASSQGQAVGVDGYTF
TRBJ1-2,-,TRBV30,13,-,TGTGCCTGGAGTCTCGGGGTGAACTATGGCTACACCTTC,CAWSLGVNYGYTF
TRBJ2-7,-,TRBV5-4,14,-,TGTGCCAGCAGCTTCAGCGGTTCTCTCTACGAGCAGTACTTC,CASSFSGSLYEQYF
TRBJ1-2,-,TRBV29-1,12,-,TGCAGCGTTGGGCATCCCAACTATGGCTACACCTTC,CSVGHPNYGYTF
TRBJ1-2,-,TRBV30,13,TRBD1,TGTGCCTGGGCCGGACAGGCTGGCTATGGCTACACCTTC,CAWAGQAGYGYTF
TRBJ2-4,-,TRBV13,15,-,TGTGCCAGCAGCTTCTCAAAGGGGGCCAAAAACATTCAGTACTTC,CASSFSKGAKNIQYF
TRBJ1-5,-,TRBV5-1,17,TRBD1,TGCGCCAGCAGCTTGGACGGGACAGGAGATAGCAATCAGCCCCAGCATTTT,CASSLDGTGDSNQPQHF
TRBJ2-5,-,TRBV18,14,TRBD2,TGTGCCAGCTCGTTTACTAGCGGGGCAGAGACCCAGTACTTC,CASSFTSGAETQYF
TRBJ1-2,-,TRBV6-5,15,TRBD1,TGTGCCAGCAGTTACACCCTGACAGGGGGCAATGGCTACACCTTC,CASSYTLTGGNGYTF
TRBJ1-5,-,TRBV18,14,TRBD1,TGTGCCAGCTCACCCCAGACAGGGAATCAGCCCCAGCATTTT,CASSPQTGNQPQHF
TRBJ2-5,-,TRBV14,14,-,TGTGCCAGCAGCCAAGCGACACACCGCGAGACCCAGTACTTC,CASSQATHRETQYF
TRBJ2-1,-,TRBV5-4,17,TRBD2,TGTGCCAGCAGCTCACGGAGCGGGAGGCCCTCCTACAATGAGCAGTTCTTC,CASSSRSGRPSYNEQFF
TRBJ1-2,-,TRBV28,11,-,TGTGCCAGCAGACAAAACTATGGCTACACCTTC,CASRQNYGYTF
TRBJ1-4,once,TRBV7-9,17,TRBD1,TGTGCCAGCAGTACCACAGGGGATTATGGGTCTAATGAAAAACTGTTTTTT,CASSTTGDYGSNEKLFF
TRBJ1-1,once,TRBV15,14,TRBD1,TGTGCCACCAGCAGAGGGGACAGTCTCACTGAAGCTTTCTTT,CATSRGDSLTEAFF
TRBJ1-2,few,TRBV2,15,TRBD1,TGTGCCAGCAGCAGATCGGGGACAGGCAACTATGGCTACACCTTC,CASSRSGTGNYGYTF
TRBJ1-1,few,TRBV29-1,12,TRBD1,TGCAGCGTCTCACAGGGGGCAACTGAAGCTTTCTTT,CSVSQGATEAFF
TRBJ2-3,-,TRBV5-1,14,-,TGCGCCAGCAGCGTACAACAGGGCACAGATACGCAGTATTTT,CASSVQQGTDTQYF
TRBJ1-1,once,TRBV30,15,-,TGTGCCTGGAGTGTAGAGGGAGGAATGAACATTGAAGCTTTCTTT,CAWSVEGGMNIEAFF
TRBJ2-1,-,TRBV7-2,15,TRBD1,TGTGCCAGCAGCCTGGGACAGGGGCATCACAATGAGCAGTTCTTC,CASSLGQGHHNEQFF
TRBJ1-2,-,TRBV27,13,-,TGTGCCAGCAGTTTAGGGCAGGGGTATGGCTACACCTTC,CASSLGQGYGYTF
TRBJ2-5,-,TRBV9,17,-,TGTGCCAGCAGCGTAGGGGGTGGCAGTCTAGCTTCGGAGACCCAGTACTTC,CASSVGGGSLASETQYF
TRBJ2-1,-,TRBV9,18,TRBD1,TGTGCCAGCAGCGGGGGGACAGGGAGTTCTAACTCCTACAATGAGCAGTTCTTC,CASSGGTGSSNSYNEQFF
TRBJ1-2,-,TRBV9,14,-,TGTGCCAGCAGCGCACAGGAGCCGCACTATGGCTACACCTTC,CASSAQEPHYGYTF
TRBJ2-1,few,TRBV18,15,TRBD2,TGTGCCAGCTCATCGGTAGGGCTAGCGGACAATGAGCAGTTCTTC,CASSSVGLADNEQFF
TRBJ2-5,-,TRBV29-1,13,-,TGCAGCGTTGAGTCTATAGTTGAGGAGACCCAGTACTTC,CSVESIVEETQYF
TRBJ2-7,-,TRBV18,15,-,TGTGCCAGCTCACCACCGGGACAACAAACCTACGAGCAGTACTTC,CASSPPGQQTYEQYF
TRBJ1-4,-,TRBV19,14,TRBD1,TGTGCCAGTAGTACGGGACAGCAAAATGAAAAACTGTTTTTT,CASSTGQQNEKLFF
TRBJ1-5,-,TRBV30,13,TRBD1,TGTGCCTGGGACAAGGGGGCCAGAGAGCCCCAGCATTTT,CAWDKGAREPQHF
TRBJ2-3,-,TRBV18,11,-,TGTGCCAGCTCGCGGGTTCATACGCAGTATTTT,CASSRVHTQYF